This T cell receptor (beta chain) was captured by sequencing in a study of cytomegalovirus exposure and HLA in healthy donors. PCR was performed using 60 Vbeta and 13 Jbeta primers. The assay was immunoSEQ multiplex PCR, and TCRdb's table has in-frame clones only and misses some. The sample consists of 300,000 or so clones, roughly 86% of them appearing once. There are a few counts of this clone. The CDR3 extends over 15 amino acids. V lost 1 base and J lost 8; bases outside the gene matches: 4. Germline-derived CDR1 and CDR2 are SEHNR and FQNEAQ (reference sequence). Material: PBMCs. The receptor's source is a woman in her thirties or forties in good health and CMV-seropositive. The chain employs TRBV7-9 and TRBJ1-4; TRBD1 agrees at 10 bases. As DNA, the CDR3 is TGTGCCAGCAGCTTAGATGGGACAGGGGTCGAAAAACTGTTTTTT. This gives the protein CASSLDGTGVEKLFF.